This T cell receptor (beta chain) was obtained from a study of blood T cell repertoires in COVID-19 (dated by TCRdb to the early 2020s). Some background on the complete study: Samples from collaborators originated in the United States, Italy and Spain and spanned both the acute and convalescent phases of COVID-19. The repertoires were made available in a free public database intended to serve as a resource for research on the immune response to SARS-CoV-2. Samples were obtained from the ongoing ImmuneRACE study (first 160 participants) and from over 1,000 subjects provided by 6 global collaborators. The prospective study material was composed of cDNA or gDNA derived from T cells, B-cell-depleted T cells, or PBMCs. Where HLA class I and class II types were available, the types were taken from metadata supplied by the sample provider, not from assay-based typing. Deeply sampled blood TCRbeta repertoires from subjects exposed to, actively infected with, or recovered from COVID-19 were included in the dataset. Sample metadata almost always included a de-identified subject ID, COVID-19 status, age in years and sex.

What the authors observed across the whole study: The quantity of clinical and demographic metadata differed by source and by participant and was supplied without curation.

TCRbeta CDR3 regions were amplified from genomic DNA by means of the immunoSEQ Assay, a bias-controlled multiplex PCR. The paper's data handling went like this. Nucleated cell counts per sample were estimated from amplification of reference gene primers within the assay. To quantify the absolute abundance of each unique TCRbeta CDR3 rearrangement, sequence reads were collapsed and filtered. Productive Simpson clonality was computed per sample as the square root of Simpson's diversity index over productive rearrangements. The immuneACCESS repertoire file appears here via TCRdb, limited to in-frame rearrangements. These files lack a portion of the clones; in checked studies, under half of the deficit traces to unresolved V genes, and the cause of the others is not known. V and J calls and clone size are given by that table; D and trimming were obtained from the DNA. The sample has hundreds of thousands of clones on record, approximately 80% of them singletons. Around 4% of the sample comes from the top ten.

Whole blood was collected in K2EDTA tubes by collaborating institutions according to the institutions' own protocols. Collaborator samples were shipped for TCRbeta analysis as frozen whole blood, isolated PBMCs, or DNA extracted from either sample type. The cysteine opens and the phenylalanine closes a CDR3 of 15 amino acids. Here the CDR3 DNA is all that survives: 45 bases in frame from base 1. From the germline V gene, CDR1 is WSHSY and CDR2 is SAAADI. From V the trimming removes 5 bases and from J it removes 5 bases, while the gene matches leave 8 bases of the junction unaccounted for. This clone has only one observation. The clone's antigen remains unknown. Per-nucleotide qualities are absent, and no much larger clonotype sits a single base away.

The sequence was obtained from a woman between 50 and 59 years old with active or convalescent COVID-19. This receptor chain uses TRBV10-2 and TRBJ2-7, with 11 bases in between that match TRBD2. Sequencing was carried out using peripheral blood. At the DNA level, the sequence is TGCGCCAGCAGTATCCTACTAGCGGGAGCCAACGAGCAGTACTTC. It translates to CASSILLAGANEQYF.